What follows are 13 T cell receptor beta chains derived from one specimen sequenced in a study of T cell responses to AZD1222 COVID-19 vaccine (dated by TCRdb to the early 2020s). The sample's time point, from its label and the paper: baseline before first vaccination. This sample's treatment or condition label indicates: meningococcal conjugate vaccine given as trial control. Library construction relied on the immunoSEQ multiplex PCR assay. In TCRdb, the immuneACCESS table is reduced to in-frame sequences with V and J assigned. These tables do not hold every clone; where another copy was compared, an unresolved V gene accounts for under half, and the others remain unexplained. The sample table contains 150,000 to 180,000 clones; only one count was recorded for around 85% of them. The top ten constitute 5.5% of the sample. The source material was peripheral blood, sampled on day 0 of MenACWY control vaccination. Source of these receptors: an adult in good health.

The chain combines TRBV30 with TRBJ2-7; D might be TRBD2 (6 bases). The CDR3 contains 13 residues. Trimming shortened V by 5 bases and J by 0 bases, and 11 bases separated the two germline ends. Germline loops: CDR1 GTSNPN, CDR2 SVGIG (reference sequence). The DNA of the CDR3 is TGTGCCTGGGCTCCGGGACTCTCCTACGAGCAGTACTTC. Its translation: CAWAPGLSYEQYF.

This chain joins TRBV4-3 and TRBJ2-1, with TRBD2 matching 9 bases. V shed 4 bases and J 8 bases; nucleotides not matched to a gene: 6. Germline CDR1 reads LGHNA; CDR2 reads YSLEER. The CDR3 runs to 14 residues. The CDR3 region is CASSRIGTSYEQFF. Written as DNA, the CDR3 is TGCGCCAGCAGCCGAATCGGGACTAGCTATGAGCAGTTCTTC.

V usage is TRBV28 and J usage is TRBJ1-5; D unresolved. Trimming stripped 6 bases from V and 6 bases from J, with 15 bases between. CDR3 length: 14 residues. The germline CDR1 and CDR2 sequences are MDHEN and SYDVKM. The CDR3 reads CASRTVEPGQPQHF. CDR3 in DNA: TGTGCCAGCAGGACCGTAGAGCCGGGTCAGCCCCAGCATTTT. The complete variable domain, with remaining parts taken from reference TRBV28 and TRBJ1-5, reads DVKVTQSSRYLVKRTGEKVFLECVQDMDHENMFWYRQDPGLGLRLIYFSYDVKMKEKGDIPEGYSVSREKKERFSLILESASTNQTSMYLCASRTVEPGQPQHFGDGTRLSIL.

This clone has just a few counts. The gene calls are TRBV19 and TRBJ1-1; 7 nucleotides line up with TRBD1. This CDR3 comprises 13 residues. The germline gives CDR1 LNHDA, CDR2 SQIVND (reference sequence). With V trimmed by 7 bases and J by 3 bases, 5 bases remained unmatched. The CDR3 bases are TGTGCCAGTACACAGGGGTGGTACACTGAAGCTTTCTTT. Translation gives CASTQGWYTEAFF.

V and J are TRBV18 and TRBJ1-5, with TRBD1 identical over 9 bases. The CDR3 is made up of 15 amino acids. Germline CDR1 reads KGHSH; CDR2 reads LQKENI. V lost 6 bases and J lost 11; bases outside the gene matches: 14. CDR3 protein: CASSQGQGTLSTQHF. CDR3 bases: TGTGCCAGCTCTCAAGGACAGGGGACCCTGTCTACCCAGCATTTT.

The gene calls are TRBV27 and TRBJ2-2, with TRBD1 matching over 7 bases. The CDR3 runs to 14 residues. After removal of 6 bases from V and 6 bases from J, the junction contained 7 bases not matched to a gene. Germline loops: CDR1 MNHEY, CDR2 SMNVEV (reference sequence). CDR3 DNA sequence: TGTGCCAGCAGACGCTCCGACAGGGCCGGGGAGCTGTTTTTT. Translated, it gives CASRRSDRAGELFF.

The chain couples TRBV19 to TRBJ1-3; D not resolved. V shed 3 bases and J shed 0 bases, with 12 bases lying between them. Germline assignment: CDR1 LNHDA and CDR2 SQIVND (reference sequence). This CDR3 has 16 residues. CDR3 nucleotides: TGTGCCAGTAGTATCCCCATGGGCATCTCTGGAAACACCATATATTTT. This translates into CASSIPMGISGNTIYF.

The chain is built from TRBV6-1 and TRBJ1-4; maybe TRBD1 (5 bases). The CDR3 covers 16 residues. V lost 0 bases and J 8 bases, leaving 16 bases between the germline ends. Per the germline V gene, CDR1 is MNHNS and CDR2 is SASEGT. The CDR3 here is CASSEAYADGDEKLFF. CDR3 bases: TGTGCCAGCAGTGAAGCATACGCAGATGGGGACGAAAAACTGTTTTTT.

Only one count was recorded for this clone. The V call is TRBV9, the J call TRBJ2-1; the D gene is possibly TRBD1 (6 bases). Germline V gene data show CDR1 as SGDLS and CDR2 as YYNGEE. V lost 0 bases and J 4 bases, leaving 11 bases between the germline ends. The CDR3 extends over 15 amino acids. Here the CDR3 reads CASSVGSGVYNEQFF. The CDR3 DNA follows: TGTGCCAGCAGCGTAGGGTCAGGGGTTTACAATGAGCAGTTCTTC. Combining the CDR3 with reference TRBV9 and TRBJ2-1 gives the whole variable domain DSGVTQTPKHLITATGQRVTLRCSPRSGDLSVYWYQQSLDQGLQFLIQYYNGEERAKGNILERFSAQQFPDLHSELNLSSLELGDSALYFCASSVGSGVYNEQFFGPGTRLTVL.

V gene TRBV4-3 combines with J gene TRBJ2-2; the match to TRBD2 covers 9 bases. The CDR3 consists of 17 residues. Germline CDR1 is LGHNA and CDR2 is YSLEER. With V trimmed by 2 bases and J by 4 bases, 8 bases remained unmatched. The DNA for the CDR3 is TGCGCCAGCAGCCAACAGGGACTAGCTAGTGGCACCGGGGAGCTGTTTTTT. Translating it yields CASSQQGLASGTGELFF.

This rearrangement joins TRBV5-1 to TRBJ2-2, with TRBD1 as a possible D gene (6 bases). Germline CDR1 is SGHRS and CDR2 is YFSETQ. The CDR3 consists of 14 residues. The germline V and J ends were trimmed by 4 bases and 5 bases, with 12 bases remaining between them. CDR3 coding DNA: TGCGCCAGCAGCCCCCAGGGGTTTACCGGGGAGCTGTTTTTT. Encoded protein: CASSPQGFTGELFF.

In DNA form, the CDR3 reads TGTGCCAGCAGTTCCAGGGACTACCCGAGGGCGTACGAGCAGTACGTC. It specifies CASSSRDYPRAYEQYV. V gene TRBV6-2 or TRBV6-3 combines with J gene TRBJ2-7, with 7 bases matching TRBD2. V shed 4 bases, J shed 4 bases, and the junction held 13 bases outside the gene matches. The CDR3 has 16 amino acids. CDR1 and CDR2 from the germline V gene are MNHEY and SVGEGT.

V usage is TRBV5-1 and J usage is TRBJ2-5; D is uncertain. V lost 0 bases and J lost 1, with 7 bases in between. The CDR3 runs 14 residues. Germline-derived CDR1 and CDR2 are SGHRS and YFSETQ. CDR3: CASSLAATQETQYF. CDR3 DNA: TGCGCCAGCAGCTTGGCCGCGACCCAAGAGACCCAGTACTTC.